This T cell receptor beta chain was observed in a study of T-cell memory formation after mild COVID-19. From the 5' RACE reads, TCRdb called clonotypes with MiXCR, one entry per CDR3 protein. In the table there are about 340,000 distinct CDR3 sequences, approximately 15% of which are singletons. This clonotype has a handful of counts. The germline V gene has CDR1 MNHEY and CDR2 SVGEGT. The CDR3 covers 15 residues. Deletions cut 0 bases from V and 7 bases from J, with 12 bases between. The sequenced sample consisted of PBMCs or a T cell subset sorted from them (not recorded which). The receptor's source is a man aged 18 to 29 who had mild COVID-19 (a few samples of this study predate the infection). Cell type and time point are not known. The V call is TRBV6-2 or TRBV6-3, the J call TRBJ2-2; tentative D call: TRBD2 (7 bases). CDR3: CASSYSGGHVGELFF. The CDR3 DNA follows: TGTGCCAGCAGTTACTCGGGGGGGCATGTCGGGGAGCTGTTTTTT.